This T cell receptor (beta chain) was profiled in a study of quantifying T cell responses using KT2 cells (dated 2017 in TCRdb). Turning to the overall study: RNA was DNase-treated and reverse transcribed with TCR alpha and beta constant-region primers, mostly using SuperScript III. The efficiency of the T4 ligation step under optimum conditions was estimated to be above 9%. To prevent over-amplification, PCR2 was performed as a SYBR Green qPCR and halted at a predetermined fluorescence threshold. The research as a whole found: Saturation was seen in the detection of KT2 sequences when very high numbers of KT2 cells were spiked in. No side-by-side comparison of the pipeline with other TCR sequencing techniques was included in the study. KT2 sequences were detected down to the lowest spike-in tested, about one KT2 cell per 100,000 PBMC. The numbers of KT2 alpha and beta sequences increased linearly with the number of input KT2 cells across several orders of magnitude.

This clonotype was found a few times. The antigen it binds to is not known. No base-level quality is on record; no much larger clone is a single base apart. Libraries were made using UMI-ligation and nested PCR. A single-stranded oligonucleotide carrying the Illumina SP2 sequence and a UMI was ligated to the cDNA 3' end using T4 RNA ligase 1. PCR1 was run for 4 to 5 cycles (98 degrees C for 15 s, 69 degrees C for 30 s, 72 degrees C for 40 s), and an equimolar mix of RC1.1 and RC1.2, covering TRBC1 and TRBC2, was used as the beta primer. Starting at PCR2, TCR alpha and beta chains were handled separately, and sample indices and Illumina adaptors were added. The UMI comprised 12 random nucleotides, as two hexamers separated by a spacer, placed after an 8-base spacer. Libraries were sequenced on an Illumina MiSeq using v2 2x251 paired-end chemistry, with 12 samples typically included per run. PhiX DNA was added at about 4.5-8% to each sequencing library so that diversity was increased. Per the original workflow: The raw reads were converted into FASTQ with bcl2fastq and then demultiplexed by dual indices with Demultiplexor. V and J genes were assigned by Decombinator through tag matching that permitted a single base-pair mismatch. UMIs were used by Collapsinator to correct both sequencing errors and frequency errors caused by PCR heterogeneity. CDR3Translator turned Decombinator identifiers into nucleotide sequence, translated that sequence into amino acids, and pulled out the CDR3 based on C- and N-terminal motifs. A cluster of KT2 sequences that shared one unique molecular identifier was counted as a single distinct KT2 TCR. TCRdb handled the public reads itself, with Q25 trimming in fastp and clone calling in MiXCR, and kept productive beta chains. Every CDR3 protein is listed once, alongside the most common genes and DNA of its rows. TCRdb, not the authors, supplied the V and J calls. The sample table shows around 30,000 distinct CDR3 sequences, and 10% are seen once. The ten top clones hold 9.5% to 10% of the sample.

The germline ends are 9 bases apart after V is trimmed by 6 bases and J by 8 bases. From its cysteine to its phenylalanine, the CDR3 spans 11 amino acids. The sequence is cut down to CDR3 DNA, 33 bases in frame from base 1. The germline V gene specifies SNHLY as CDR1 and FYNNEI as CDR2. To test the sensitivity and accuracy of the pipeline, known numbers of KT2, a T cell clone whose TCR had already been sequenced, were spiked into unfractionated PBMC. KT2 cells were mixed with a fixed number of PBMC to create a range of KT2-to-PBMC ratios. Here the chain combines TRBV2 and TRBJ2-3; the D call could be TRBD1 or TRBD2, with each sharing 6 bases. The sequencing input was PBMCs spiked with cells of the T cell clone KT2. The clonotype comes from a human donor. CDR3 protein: CASREGGTQYF. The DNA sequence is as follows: TGTGCCAGCAGAGAGGGGGGTACGCAGTATTTT.